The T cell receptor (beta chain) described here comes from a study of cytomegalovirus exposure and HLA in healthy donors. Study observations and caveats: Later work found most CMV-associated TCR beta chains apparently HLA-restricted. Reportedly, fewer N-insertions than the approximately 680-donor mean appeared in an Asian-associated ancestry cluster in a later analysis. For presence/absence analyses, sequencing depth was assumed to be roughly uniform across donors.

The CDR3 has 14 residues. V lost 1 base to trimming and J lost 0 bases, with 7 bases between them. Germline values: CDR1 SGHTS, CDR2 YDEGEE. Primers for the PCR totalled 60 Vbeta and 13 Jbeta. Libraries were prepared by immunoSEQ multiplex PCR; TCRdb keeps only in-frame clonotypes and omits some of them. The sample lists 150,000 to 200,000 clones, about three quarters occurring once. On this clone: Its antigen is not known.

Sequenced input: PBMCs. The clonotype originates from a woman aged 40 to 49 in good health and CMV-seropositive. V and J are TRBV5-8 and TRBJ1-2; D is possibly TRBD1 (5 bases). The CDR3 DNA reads TGTGCCAGCAGCTTGCGACAGACTAACTATGGCTACACCTTC. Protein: CASSLRQTNYGYTF.